This note documents a single T cell receptor beta chain sequence. The target antigen is unknown. This sample was taken from a study of T cells expressing NK-cell markers. TCRdb re-called the 5' RACE reads, yielding one record per CDR3 amino acid sequence without DNA. Recorded for this sample: 500,000 to 700,000 distinct CDR3 sequences. Study-level results: One observes that, in several donors, these clonotypes were also the leading ones within the CD3+CD56-NKG2C+ fraction.

This TCR was recovered from a man aged 18 to 35 in good health. The sequencing sample was made of blood T cells: a sorted CD56 or NKG2C T cell subset, CD4+ or CD8+ T cells, or bulk PBMC T cells (not recorded which).

The CDR3 region is CASSALLFRDNTDTQYF. V is TRBV25-1 and J is TRBJ2-3; the D gene TCRdb calls, TRBD1, cannot be checked with no DNA. Per germline, CDR1 MGHDK and CDR2 SYGVNS. This CDR3 has 17 residues.